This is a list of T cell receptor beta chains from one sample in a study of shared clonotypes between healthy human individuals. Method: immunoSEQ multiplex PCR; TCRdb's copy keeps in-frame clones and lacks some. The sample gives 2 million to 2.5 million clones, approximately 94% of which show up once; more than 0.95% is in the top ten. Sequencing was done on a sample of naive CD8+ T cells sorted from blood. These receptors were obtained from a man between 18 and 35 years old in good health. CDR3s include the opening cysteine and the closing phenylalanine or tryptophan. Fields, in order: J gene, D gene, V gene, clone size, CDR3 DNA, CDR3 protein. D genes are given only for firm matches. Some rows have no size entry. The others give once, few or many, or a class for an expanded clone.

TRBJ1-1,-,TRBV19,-,TGTGCCAGCTCAACCAGGGTAGGGGCTGAAGCTTTCTTT,CASSTRVGAEAFF
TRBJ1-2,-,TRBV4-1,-,TGCGCCAGCAGCCAAGGTCCGGGGTCCAACTATGGCTACACCTTC,CASSQGPGSNYGYTF
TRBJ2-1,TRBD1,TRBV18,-,TGTGCCAGCTCACCTCTGGCAGGGGGATACAATGAGCAGTTCTTC,CASSPLAGGYNEQFF
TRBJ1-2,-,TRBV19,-,TGTGCCAGTAGAACCGGGACGATCTATGGCTACACCTTC,CASRTGTIYGYTF
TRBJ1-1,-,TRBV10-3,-,TGTGCCATCAGTGACTACAGGAAGAACACTGAAGCTTTCTTT,CAISDYRKNTEAFF
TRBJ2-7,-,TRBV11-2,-,TGTGCCAGCAGCTTGGGGAGCGATTACGAGCAGTGCTTC,CASSLGSDYEQCF
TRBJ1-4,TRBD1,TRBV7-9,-,TGTGCCAGCAGCTTTAGTACAGGGGGCGTTGGAAAACTGTTTTTT,CASSFSTGGVGKLFF
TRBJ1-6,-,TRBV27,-,TGTGCCAGCAGTTGGAGGGCCTATAATTCACCCCTCCACTTT,CASSWRAYNSPLHF
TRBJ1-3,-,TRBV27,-,TGTGCCAGCAGTTTACTCGCCCCCCAGGGCCCCTCTGGAAACACCATATATTTT,CASSLLAPQGPSGNTIYF
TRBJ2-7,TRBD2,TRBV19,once,TGTGCCAGTAGTGTGCTAGCGGGAGGTTACGAGCAGTACTTC,CASSVLAGGYEQYF
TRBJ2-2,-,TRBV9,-,TGTGCCAGCAGCCCCGGACTAAGCGGGAACACCGGGGAGCTGTTTTTT,CASSPGLSGNTGELFF
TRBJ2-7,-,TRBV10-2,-,TGCGCCAGCCTCCACTACTACGAGCAGTACTTC,CASLHYYEQYF
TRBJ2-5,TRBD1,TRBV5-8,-,TGTGCCAGCAGCTTGTCGGTGACAGGGCCTTGGGAGACCCAGTACTTC,CASSLSVTGPWETQYF
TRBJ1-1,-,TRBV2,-,TGTGCCAGCAGTGAAGTCAGAGGGACTGAAGCTTTCTTT,CASSEVRGTEAFF
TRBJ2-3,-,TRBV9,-,TGTGCCAGTAGCCCTTTTTTACAGGGTAATACGCAGTATTTT,CASSPFLQGNTQYF
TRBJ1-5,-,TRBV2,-,TGTGCCAACAGTGTCCGGTCGCGGCCCCAGCATTTT,CANSVRSRPQHF
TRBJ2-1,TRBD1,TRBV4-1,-,TGCGCCAGCAGCCAAGATCTTGGGACAGGGGTAAGTGATGAGCAGTTCTTC,CASSQDLGTGVSDEQFF
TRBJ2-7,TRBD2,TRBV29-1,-,TGCAGCGTTGTAGTGGGACTAGCGGGCTACGAGCAGTACTTC,CSVVVGLAGYEQYF
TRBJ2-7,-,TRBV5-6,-,TGTGCCAGCAGCCGGGGACCAGGTACTAGCAAAGGTATGGCCTACGAGCAGTACTTC,CASSRGPGTSKGMAYEQYF
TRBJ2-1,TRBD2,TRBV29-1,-,TGCAGCGTAAGCGGGACTAGCGGTTCCTACAATGAGCAGTTCTTC,CSVSGTSGSYNEQFF
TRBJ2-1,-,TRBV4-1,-,TGCGCCAGCAAGCCGCAAGGGGGAAGCTACAATGAGCAGTTCTTC,CASKPQGGSYNEQFF
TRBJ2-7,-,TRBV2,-,TGTGCCAGCAGTGAAGCGAAATCCAGCTCCTACGAGCAGTACTTC,CASSEAKSSSYEQYF
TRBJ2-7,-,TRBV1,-,TGCACCAGCGAAGCGGGGCCATCCTACGAGCAGTACTTC,CTSEAGPSYEQYF
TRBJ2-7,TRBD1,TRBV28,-,TGTGCCAGCAGTCCCGGGACAGGGCTATACGAGCAGTACTTC,CASSPGTGLYEQYF